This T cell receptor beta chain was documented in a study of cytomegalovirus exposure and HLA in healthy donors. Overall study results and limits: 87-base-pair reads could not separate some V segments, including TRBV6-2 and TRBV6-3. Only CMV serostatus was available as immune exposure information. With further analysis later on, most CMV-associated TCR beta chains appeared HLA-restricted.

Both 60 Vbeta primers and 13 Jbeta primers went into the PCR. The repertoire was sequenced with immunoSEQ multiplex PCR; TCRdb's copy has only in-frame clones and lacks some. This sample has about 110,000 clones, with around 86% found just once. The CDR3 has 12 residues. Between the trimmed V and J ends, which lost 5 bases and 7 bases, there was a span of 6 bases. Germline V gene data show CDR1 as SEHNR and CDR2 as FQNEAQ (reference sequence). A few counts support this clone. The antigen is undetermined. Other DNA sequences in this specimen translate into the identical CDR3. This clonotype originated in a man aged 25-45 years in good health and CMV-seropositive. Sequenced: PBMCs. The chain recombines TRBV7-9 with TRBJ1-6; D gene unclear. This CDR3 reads CASSPRNSPLHF. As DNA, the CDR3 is TGTGCCAGCAGCCCCAGAAATTCACCCCTCCACTTT.